This T cell receptor (beta chain) was documented in a study of blood T cell repertoires in COVID-19. In the study overall: The United States, Italy and Spain supplied acute and convalescent COVID-19 samples. T cells, B-cell-depleted T cells, or PBMCs supplied cDNA or gDNA.

Profiled with immunoSEQ multiplex PCR; TCRdb holds only in-frame clones, not every one. The sample includes under 250,000 clones, approximately 80% of them seen just once. With 5 bases clipped from V and 1 base from J, the junction kept 3 bases outside the gene matches. The CDR3 contains 14 residues. The germline V gene encodes CDR1 SNHLY and CDR2 FYNNEI. Ages ranged from roughly 18 to 100 years, with residence in some 25 US areas. Assignments of participants to cohorts depended upon their own reported clinical history. The sample comprised PBMCs or T cells enriched from blood (not recorded which). The chain couples TRBV2 to TRBJ1-2; 8 bases fit TRBD1. This receptor was taken from a man younger than 45 with acute COVID-19. Here the CDR3 reads CASSTTGVNYGYTF. CDR3 DNA: TGTGCCAGCAGTACGACAGGGGTTAACTATGGCTACACCTTC.